The sample holds a few counts of the clone carrying this T cell receptor (beta chain). CDR3 size: 15 residues. Per the germline V gene, CDR1 is SGHTA and CDR2 is FQGNSA. The J segment lost 7 bases and the V segment lost 6 bases, leaving 9 bases of the junction unmatched. Sequencing was performed with immunoSEQ multiplex PCR; in TCRdb, only in-frame clones are kept and a portion is missing. The top ten clones hold roughly 14% of a sample with around 290,000 clones, roughly 90% of them seen once. Patients at the Seattle site were enrolled during active infection and followed longitudinally. This record belongs to a study of blood T cell repertoires in COVID-19.

This clonotype originated in a woman aged 70-85 years with COVID-19, enrolled during active disease. This chain joins TRBV7-2 and TRBJ1-6; the match to TRBD1 covers 7 bases. The specimen was peripheral blood. DNA for the CDR3: TGTGCCAGCAGACAAGACAGGGTGGGCAATTCACCCCTCCACTTT. Translating gives CASRQDRVGNSPLHF.